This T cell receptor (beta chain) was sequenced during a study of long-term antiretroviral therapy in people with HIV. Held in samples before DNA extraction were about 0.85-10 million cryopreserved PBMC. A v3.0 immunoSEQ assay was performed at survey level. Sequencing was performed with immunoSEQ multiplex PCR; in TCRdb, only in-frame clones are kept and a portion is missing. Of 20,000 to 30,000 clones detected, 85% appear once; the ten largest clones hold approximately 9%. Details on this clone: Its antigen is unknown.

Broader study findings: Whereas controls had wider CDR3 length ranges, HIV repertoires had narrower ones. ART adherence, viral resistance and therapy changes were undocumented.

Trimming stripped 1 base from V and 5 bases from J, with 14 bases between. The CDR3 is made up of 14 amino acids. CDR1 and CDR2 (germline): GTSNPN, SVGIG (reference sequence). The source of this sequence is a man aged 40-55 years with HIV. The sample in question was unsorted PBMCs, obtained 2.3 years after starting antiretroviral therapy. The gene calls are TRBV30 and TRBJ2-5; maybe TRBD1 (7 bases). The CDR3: CAWSDQGGGETQYF. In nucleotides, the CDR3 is TGTGCCTGGAGTGACCAGGGGGGTGGGGAGACCCAGTACTTC.